These T cell receptor beta chains were read from a single sample in a study of T cell repertoires in cytomegalovirus infection. TCRdb re-derived calls from the reads in MiXCR, one entry per CDR3 protein. The sample carries 500,000 to 600,000 distinct CDR3 sequences, 15% to 20% recorded once. The sample taken for sequencing was CD8+ T cells from PBMCs. The receptors derive from a human donor in good health (CMV status not recorded). Some clones in this sample may be carry-over from other donors' samples. CDR3s include the opening cysteine and the closing phenylalanine or tryptophan. Fields, in order: clone size, J gene, V gene, D gene, CDR3 DNA, CDR3 protein. The D gene is left open where the match is weak. Only part of the rows carry a size: once, few, many, or a class if the clone is expanded.

many TRBJ2-1 TRBV7-2 TRBD2 TGTGCCAGCAGCCCACGAGGGACTAGGCCGCGGGCCTACAATGAGCAGTTCTTC CASSPRGTRPRAYNEQFF
many TRBJ2-1 TRBV27 . TGTGCCAGCAGTTATTTTAGCTCCTACAATGAGCAGTTCTTC CASSYFSSYNEQFF
. TRBJ2-3 TRBV20-1 TRBD1 TGCAGTGCTATAAAGGACAGGGTACCAGATACGCAGTATTTT CSAIKDRVPDTQYF
many TRBJ1-5 TRBV6-6 . TGTGCCAGCAGTTACGGCACAGATAGCAATCAGCCCCAGCATTTT CASSYGTDSNQPQHF
many TRBJ2-7 TRBV7-8 . TGTGCCAGCAGCCCGCTCGGGACTGCTAATTACGAGCAGTACTTC CASSPLGTANYEQYF
. TRBJ2-1 TRBV27 . TGTGCCAGCAGTTTATCCCCGGAGACGGTAGATGAGCAGTTCTTC CASSLSPETVDEQFF
. TRBJ2-3 TRBV2 . TGTGCCAGCAGTGAAAGTTCCTTGGGGGTGGGTCTACTGTATTCAGATACGCAGTATTTT CASSESSLGVGLLYSDTQYF
. TRBJ1-1 TRBV4-2 . TGTGCCAGCAGCCCTTCCGGGATAGGGAGCACTGAAGCTTTCTTT CASSPSGIGSTEAFF
many TRBJ2-1 TRBV18 . TGTGCCAGCTCACCACCTGTCGACCCCAGGGGAGAGGCGGGACCTCACAATGAGCAGTTCTTC CASSPPVDPRGEAGPHNEQFF
few TRBJ1-5 TRBV15 . TGTGCCACCAGCAGAGAGGCAGACTCTAGCAATCAGCCCCAGCATTTT CATSREADSSNQPQHF
. TRBJ2-7 TRBV12-3/TRBV12-4 TRBD2 TGTGCCAGCAGTGGACTAGCGGGATTCTCCTACGTGCAGTACTTC CASSGLAGFSYVQYF
. TRBJ2-2 TRBV29-1 . TGCAGCGTCCTCCTCATGGGCGGGGCGAACACCGGGGAGCTGTTTTTT CSVLLMGGANTGELFF
. TRBJ2-3 TRBV27 . TGTGCCAGCAGTTCTATACCCACAGATACGCAGTATTTT CASSSIPTDTQYF
many TRBJ2-1 TRBV5-1 . TGCGCCAGTCACGCCGGGGACTCCCCTCGAGATGAGCAGTTCTTC CASHAGDSPRDEQFF
. TRBJ2-5 TRBV9 TRBD1 TGTGCCAGCAGCGTAAGCGGACAGGGGTCGCAGACCCAGTACTTC CASSVSGQGSQTQYF
many TRBJ2-3 TRBV6-2/TRBV6-3 TRBD2 TGTGCCAGCAGTTACCTTCCTAGCGGGGGTAGCACAGATACGCAGTATTTT CASSYLPSGGSTDTQYF
few TRBJ2-1 TRBV27 . TGTGCCAGCAGTTTAAGGCAGAAATACGGCAATGAGCAGTTCTTC CASSLRQKYGNEQFF
. TRBJ2-7 TRBV27 . TGTGCCAGCAGTTTATCGAGGGGGGGCCACGAGCAGTACTTC CASSLSRGGHEQYF
. TRBJ2-4 TRBV20-1 TRBD1 TGCAGTGCCGACGAACAGGGGTTTGGGTACTTC CSADEQGFGYF
many TRBJ1-5 TRBV7-9 . TGTGCCAGCAGCTTTGGAAAACCCAATAGCAATCAGCCCCAGCATTTT CASSFGKPNSNQPQHF
many TRBJ1-2 TRBV27 . TGTGCCAGCAGTTTACAGGCACGAGCTAACTATGGCTACACCTTC CASSLQARANYGYTF
few TRBJ2-3 TRBV24-1 TRBD2 TGTGCCACCAGTGAAATAGCGGGAGGGAACACAGATACGCAGTATTTT CATSEIAGGNTDTQYF
. TRBJ2-3 TRBV7-3 TRBD2 TGTGCCAGCAGCACGCTAGCGGGAGAGGAAACAGATACGCAGTATTTT CASSTLAGEETDTQYF
. TRBJ1-2 TRBV13 . TGTGCCAGCAGCCCTCGGGGGTGGGCTAACTATGGCTACACCTTC CASSPRGWANYGYTF
. TRBJ1-1 TRBV30 . TGTGCCTGGAGTGTGGAAGGGTCGATGAACACTGAAGCTTTCTTT CAWSVEGSMNTEAFF
many TRBJ2-7 TRBV20-1 TRBD2 TGCAGTGCTATTGAAGCGGGAGGTTCCTTCCTAAACGAGCAGTACTTC CSAIEAGGSFLNEQYF
. TRBJ2-3 TRBV4-1 TRBD2 TGCGCCAGCAGCCAAGATGAAACGGGAGGGCCGTTCACAGATACGCAGTATTTT CASSQDETGGPFTDTQYF
many TRBJ2-1 TRBV27 . TGTGCCAGCAGTTTTTTGGGGACGGGAGACTACAATGAGCAGTTCTTC CASSFLGTGDYNEQFF
many TRBJ1-2 TRBV27 TRBD1 TGTGCCAGCAGTGGATCAAGGACAGGGAAAGTCTATGGCTACACCTTC CASSGSRTGKVYGYTF
few TRBJ1-4 TRBV12-3/TRBV12-4 TRBD1 TGTGCCAGCACTCGAGGGGGCGCGGGTGAAAAACTGTTTTTT CASTRGGAGEKLFF
many TRBJ2-7 TRBV12-3/TRBV12-4 . TGTGCCAGCAGTCCGGGACCTCTAAACCCCTACGAGCAGTACTTC CASSPGPLNPYEQYF
few TRBJ2-7 TRBV4-1 . TGCGCCAGCAGCCAAGGGGCAGGGAGCTCCTACGAGCAGTACTTC CASSQGAGSSYEQYF
few TRBJ2-4 TRBV25-1 . TGTGCCAGCAGCGACCTAGGGGGGCACATTCAGTACTTC CASSDLGGHIQYF
few TRBJ2-2 TRBV5-1 TRBD2 TGCGCCAGCAGCTCATACAGCGGGAACGGCGGGGAGCTGTTTTTT CASSSYSGNGGELFF
many TRBJ2-7 TRBV7-8 . TGTGCCAGCAGCTTAGCGCCTCACGGGGCCTACGAGCAGTACTTC CASSLAPHGAYEQYF
. TRBJ1-2 TRBV6-5 . TGTGCCAGCAGTTACAGCGGAGGGTACGGGGGGGGCTATGGCTACACCTTC CASSYSGGYGGGYGYTF
few TRBJ2-3 TRBV5-1 TRBD2 TGCGCCAGCAGCTTGGCCCCGCGGGGGGAACGTGATACGCAGTATTTT CASSLAPRGERDTQYF
. TRBJ1-1 TRBV19 TRBD1 TGTGCCAGTAGTATAGGTCCCGGGACAGGGTCGAACACTGAAGCTTTCTTT CASSIGPGTGSNTEAFF
. TRBJ2-4 TRBV12-3/TRBV12-4 . TGTGCCAGCAGTTTGAGCAGCAGGAAAAACATTCAGTACTTC CASSLSSRKNIQYF
. TRBJ2-7 TRBV19 . TGTGCCAGTAGTACCCGACTGGGCTCCTACGAGCAGTACTTC CASSTRLGSYEQYF
. TRBJ1-1 TRBV14 . TGTGCCAGCAGCCTTAACCGGGGCTTGAACACTGAAGCTTTCTTT CASSLNRGLNTEAFF
few TRBJ2-2 TRBV6-5 . TGTGCCAGCAGTTACGATTCCTTTGCGAACACCGGGGAGCTGTTTTTT CASSYDSFANTGELFF
many TRBJ1-3 TRBV2 . TGTGCCAGCAGTGAAGTGGGGCAGAGGAGCTCTGGAAACACCATATATTTT CASSEVGQRSSGNTIYF
many TRBJ2-1 TRBV12-3/TRBV12-4 TRBD1 TGTGCCAGCAGTTGGGGACAGGGAGTGAATGAGCAGTTCTTC CASSWGQGVNEQFF
few TRBJ2-1 TRBV19 . TGTGCCAGTAGTATAAAAGGCCAGGGAAATGAGCAGTTCTTC CASSIKGQGNEQFF
many TRBJ2-1 TRBV27 . TGTGCCAGCAGTCGCCCGGGACAAGGCAATGAGCAGTTCTTC CASSRPGQGNEQFF
. TRBJ1-5 TRBV7-9 . TGTGCCATCCAAAGCGACGATCAGCCCCAGCATTTT CAIQSDDQPQHF
. TRBJ1-1 TRBV27 . TGTGCCAGCAGTTCCACAGCCGGTCCCACTGAAGCTTTCTTT CASSSTAGPTEAFF